This T cell receptor beta chain was sequenced for a study of cytomegalovirus exposure and HLA in healthy donors. Points on this clone: The target antigen is unknown.

Per germline, CDR1 MNHEY and CDR2 SMNVEV (reference sequence). The CDR3 has 16 residues. Trimming removed 5 bases from V and 1 base from J; junction bases left unmatched: 10. This PCR relied on a set of 60 Vbeta primers and 13 Jbeta primers. Some clones are missing from TCRdb's copy, which holds only in-frame ones; the method was immunoSEQ multiplex PCR. The sample lists 200,000 to 250,000 clones, 70% to 85% occurring once. General study points: According to the study, around 160 TCR beta chains were cytomegalovirus-associated. A missense variant in DCLRE1C was later tied to TCR beta V- and J-gene trimming. Many donors carried some public TCRs, although rarity characterized most TCR sequences.

V is TRBV27 and J is TRBJ2-7; 8 bases line up with TRBD2. Sample: PBMCs. The TCR originated in a man in his forties or fifties in good health and CMV-seronegative. CDR3 in amino acids: CASSPGGGRTSYEQYF. The CDR3 coding sequence is TGTGCCAGCAGTCCCGGGGGGGGACGGACGTCCTACGAGCAGTACTTC.